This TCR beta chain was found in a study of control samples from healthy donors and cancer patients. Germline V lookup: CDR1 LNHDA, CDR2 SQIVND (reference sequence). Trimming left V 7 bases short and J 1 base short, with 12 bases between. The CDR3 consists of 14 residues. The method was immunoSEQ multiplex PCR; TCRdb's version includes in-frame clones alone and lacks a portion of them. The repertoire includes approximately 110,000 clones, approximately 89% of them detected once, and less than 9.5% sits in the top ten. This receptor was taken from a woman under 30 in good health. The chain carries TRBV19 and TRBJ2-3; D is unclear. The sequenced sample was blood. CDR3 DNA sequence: TGTGCCAGTATTGCCCGCCGTCGCACAGATACGCAGTATTTT. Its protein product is CASIARRRTDTQYF.